This is a list of T cell receptor beta chains from one sample in a study of memory CD8 T cells in hepatitis C reinfection. The assay was immunoSEQ multiplex PCR, and TCRdb's table has in-frame clones only and misses some. Found here are 46,000 or so clones, approximately 89% of them singletons; the top ten hold around 0.78%. Sequenced material: naive CD8+ T cells sorted from blood. Receptors were obtained from a man aged 18 to 35 with hepatitis C virus infection. CDR3s include the opening cysteine and the closing phenylalanine or tryptophan. Fields, in order: D gene, V gene, J gene, clone size, CDR3 protein, CDR3 DNA. The D gene is left open where the match is weak. Clone size, where shown, is once, few, many, or a class for clones that have expanded.

d_call: .; v_call: TRBV7-6; j_call: TRBJ1-1; clone_size: few; cdr3_aa: CASSSTPNTEAFF; cdr3_nt: TGTGCCAGCAGCTCGACACCGAACACTGAAGCTTTCTTT
d_call: .; v_call: TRBV6-1; j_call: TRBJ1-5; clone_size: .; cdr3_aa: CASSINSNQPQHF; cdr3_nt: TGTGCCAGCAGCATCAATAGCAATCAGCCCCAGCATTTT
d_call: .; v_call: TRBV7-9; j_call: TRBJ1-1; clone_size: .; cdr3_aa: CASSPKSSTEAFF; cdr3_nt: TGTGCCAGCAGCCCAAAGTCTAGCACTGAAGCTTTCTTT
d_call: TRBD1; v_call: TRBV28; j_call: TRBJ2-5; clone_size: .; cdr3_aa: CASSSAQGAWGEQYF; cdr3_nt: TGTGCCAGCAGTTCCGCCCAGGGGGCATGGGGGGAGCAGTACTTC
d_call: TRBD2; v_call: TRBV7-2; j_call: TRBJ2-1; clone_size: .; cdr3_aa: CASSSGTSGYYNEQFF; cdr3_nt: TGTGCCAGCAGCTCCGGGACTAGCGGTTACTACAATGAGCAGTTCTTC
d_call: TRBD2; v_call: TRBV4-3; j_call: TRBJ2-1; clone_size: .; cdr3_aa: CASSQELAGRDNEQFF; cdr3_nt: TGCGCCAGCAGCCAAGAACTAGCGGGGCGGGACAATGAGCAGTTCTTC
d_call: .; v_call: TRBV10-2; j_call: TRBJ2-2; clone_size: .; cdr3_aa: CASEGGLNTGELFF; cdr3_nt: TGCGCCAGCGAGGGAGGACTCAACACCGGGGAGCTGTTTTTT
d_call: .; v_call: TRBV4-2; j_call: TRBJ1-6; clone_size: .; cdr3_aa: CASSPLARDNSPLHF; cdr3_nt: TGTGCCAGCAGCCCACTAGCACGAGATAATTCACCCCTCCACTTT
d_call: .; v_call: TRBV6-5; j_call: TRBJ2-7; clone_size: .; cdr3_aa: CASSRQVFYEQYF; cdr3_nt: TGTGCCAGCAGTCGACAGGTCTTCTACGAGCAGTACTTC
d_call: .; v_call: TRBV27; j_call: TRBJ2-3; clone_size: .; cdr3_aa: CASTPTGYTDTQYF; cdr3_nt: TGTGCCAGCACCCCCACGGGGTACACAGATACGCAGTATTTT
d_call: TRBD2; v_call: TRBV5-3; j_call: TRBJ2-1; clone_size: .; cdr3_aa: CARSRLATLHNEQFF; cdr3_nt: TGTGCCAGAAGCCGACTAGCGACCCTTCACAATGAGCAGTTCTTC
d_call: TRBD1; v_call: TRBV5-1; j_call: TRBJ1-2; clone_size: .; cdr3_aa: CASSLLQGQDGYTF; cdr3_nt: TGCGCCAGCAGCTTACTACAGGGGCAAGATGGCTACACCTTC
d_call: TRBD2; v_call: TRBV6-1; j_call: TRBJ2-1; clone_size: .; cdr3_aa: CASSRLAGELGEQFF; cdr3_nt: TGTGCCAGCAGCCGTCTAGCGGGAGAGCTCGGGGAGCAGTTCTTC
d_call: .; v_call: TRBV2; j_call: TRBJ2-5; clone_size: .; cdr3_aa: CASSEVSSYRGRETQYF; cdr3_nt: TGTGCCAGCAGTGAAGTTAGTAGTTACAGAGGGAGGGAGACCCAGTACTTC
d_call: .; v_call: TRBV7-9; j_call: TRBJ1-3; clone_size: .; cdr3_aa: CASSLGQAGVKNTIYF; cdr3_nt: TGTGCCAGCAGCTTAGGACAGGCCGGGGTTAAAAACACCATATATTTT
d_call: TRBD1; v_call: TRBV5-5; j_call: TRBJ1-1; clone_size: .; cdr3_aa: CASSFGTGEGEAFF; cdr3_nt: TGTGCCAGCAGCTTTGGGACAGGGGAGGGTGAAGCTTTCTTT